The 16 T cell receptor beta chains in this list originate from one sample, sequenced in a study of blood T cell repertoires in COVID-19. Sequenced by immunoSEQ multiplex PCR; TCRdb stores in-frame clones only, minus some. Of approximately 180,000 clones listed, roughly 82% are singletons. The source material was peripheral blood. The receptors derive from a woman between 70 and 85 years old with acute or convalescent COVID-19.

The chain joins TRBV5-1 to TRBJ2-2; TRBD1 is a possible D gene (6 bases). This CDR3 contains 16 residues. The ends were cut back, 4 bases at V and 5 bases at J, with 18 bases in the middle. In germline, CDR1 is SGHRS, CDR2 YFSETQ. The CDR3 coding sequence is TGCGCCAGCAGCCGTACGGGGCAAGGGGGTACCGGGGAGCTGTTTTTT. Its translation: CASSRTGQGGTGELFF.

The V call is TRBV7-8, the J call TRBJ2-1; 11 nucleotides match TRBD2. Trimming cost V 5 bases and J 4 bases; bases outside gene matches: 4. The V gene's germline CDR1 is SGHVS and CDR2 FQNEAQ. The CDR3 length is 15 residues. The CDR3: CASSLGLAGYNEQFF. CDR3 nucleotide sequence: TGTGCCAGCAGCCTCGGACTAGCGGGTTACAATGAGCAGTTCTTC.

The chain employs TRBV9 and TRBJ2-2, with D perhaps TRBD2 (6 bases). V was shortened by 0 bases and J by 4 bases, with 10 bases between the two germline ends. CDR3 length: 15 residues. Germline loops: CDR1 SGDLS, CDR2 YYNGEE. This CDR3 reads CASSVEAGGTGELFF. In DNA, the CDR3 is TGTGCCAGCAGCGTAGAGGCCGGGGGCACCGGGGAGCTGTTTTTT.

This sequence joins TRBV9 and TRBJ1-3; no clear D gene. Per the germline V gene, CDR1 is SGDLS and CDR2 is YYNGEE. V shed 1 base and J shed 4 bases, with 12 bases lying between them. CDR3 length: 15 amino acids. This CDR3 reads CASSVQATSGNTIYF. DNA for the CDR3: TGTGCCAGCAGCGTACAGGCCACTTCAGGAAACACCATATATTTT. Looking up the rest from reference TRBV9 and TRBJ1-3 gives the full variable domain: DSGVTQTPKHLITATGQRVTLRCSPRSGDLSVYWYQQSLDQGLQFLIQYYNGEERAKGNILERFSAQQFPDLHSELNLSSLELGDSALYFCASSVQATSGNTIYFGEGSWLTVV.

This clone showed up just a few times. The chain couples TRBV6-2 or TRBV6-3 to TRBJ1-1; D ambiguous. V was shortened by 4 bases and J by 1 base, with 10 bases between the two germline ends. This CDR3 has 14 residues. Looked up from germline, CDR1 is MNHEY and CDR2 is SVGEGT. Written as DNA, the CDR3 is TGTGCCAGCAGTTTTCTCGACACGAACACTGAAGCTTTCTTT. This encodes CASSFLDTNTEAFF.

The CDR3 region is CASSPTGRDRGYTIYF. The CDR3 region has the DNA TGTGCCAGCTCACCAACCGGGAGGGACAGGGGATACACCATATATTTT. This rearrangement joins TRBV18 to TRBJ1-3, with 10 bases that match TRBD1. Germline CDR1 is KGHSH and CDR2 is LQKENI. After removal of 2 bases from V and 8 bases from J, the junction contained 9 bases not matched to a gene. The CDR3 runs 16 residues.

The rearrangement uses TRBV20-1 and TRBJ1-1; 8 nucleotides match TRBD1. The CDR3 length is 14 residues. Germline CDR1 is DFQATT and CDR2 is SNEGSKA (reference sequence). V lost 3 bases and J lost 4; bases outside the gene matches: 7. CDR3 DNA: TGCAGTGCTAGTCGACGGACAGGGAGCACTGAAGCTTTCTTT. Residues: CSASRRTGSTEAFF.

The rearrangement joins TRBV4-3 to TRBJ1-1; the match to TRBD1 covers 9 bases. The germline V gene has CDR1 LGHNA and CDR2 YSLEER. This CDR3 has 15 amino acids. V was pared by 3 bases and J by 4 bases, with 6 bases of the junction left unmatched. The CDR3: CASSHLTGQGTEAFF. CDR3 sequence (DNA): TGCGCCAGCAGCCATTTAACGGGACAGGGCACTGAAGCTTTCTTT.

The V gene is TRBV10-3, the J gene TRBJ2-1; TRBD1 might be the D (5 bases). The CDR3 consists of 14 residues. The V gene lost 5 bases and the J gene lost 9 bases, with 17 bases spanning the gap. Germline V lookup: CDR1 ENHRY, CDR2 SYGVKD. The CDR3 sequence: CAISIGASEAEQFF. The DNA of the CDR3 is TGTGCCATCAGTATTGGGGCTAGTGAGGCTGAGCAGTTCTTC.

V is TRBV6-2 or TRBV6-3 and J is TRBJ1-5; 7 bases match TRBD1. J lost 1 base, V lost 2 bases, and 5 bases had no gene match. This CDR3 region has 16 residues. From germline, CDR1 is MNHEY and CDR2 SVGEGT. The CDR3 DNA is TGTGCCAGCAGTTACCCGGACAGGCCGAGCAATCAGCCCCAGCATTTT. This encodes CASSYPDRPSNQPQHF.

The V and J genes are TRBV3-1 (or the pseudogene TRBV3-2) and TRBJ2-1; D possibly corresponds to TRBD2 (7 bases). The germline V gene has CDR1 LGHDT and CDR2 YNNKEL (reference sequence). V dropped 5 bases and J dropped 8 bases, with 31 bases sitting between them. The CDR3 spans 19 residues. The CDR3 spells CASSIWQGSISGGVHEQFF. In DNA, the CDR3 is TGTGCCAGCAGCATTTGGCAGGGGAGTATATCGGGAGGTGTTCATGAGCAGTTCTTC.

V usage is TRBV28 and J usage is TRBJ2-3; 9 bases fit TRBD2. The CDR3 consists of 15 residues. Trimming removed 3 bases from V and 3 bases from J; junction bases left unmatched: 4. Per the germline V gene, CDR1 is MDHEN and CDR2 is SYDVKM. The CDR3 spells CASSFGGGATDTQYF. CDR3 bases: TGTGCCAGCAGTTTCGGCGGGGGGGCGACAGATACGCAGTATTTT.

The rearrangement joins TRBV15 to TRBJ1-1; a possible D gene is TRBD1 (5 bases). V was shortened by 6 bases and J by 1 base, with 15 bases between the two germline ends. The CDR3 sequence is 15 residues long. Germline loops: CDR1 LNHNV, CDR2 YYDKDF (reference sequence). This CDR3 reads CATSTGGRANTEAFF. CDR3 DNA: TGTGCCACCAGTACAGGTGGGAGGGCGAACACTGAAGCTTTCTTT.

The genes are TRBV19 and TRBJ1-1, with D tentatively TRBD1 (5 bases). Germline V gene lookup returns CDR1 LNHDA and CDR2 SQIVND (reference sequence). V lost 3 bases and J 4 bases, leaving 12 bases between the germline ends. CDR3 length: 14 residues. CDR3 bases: TGTGCCAGTAGTATCGGCCAGGGCGGCACTGAAGCTTTCTTT. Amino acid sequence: CASSIGQGGTEAFF.

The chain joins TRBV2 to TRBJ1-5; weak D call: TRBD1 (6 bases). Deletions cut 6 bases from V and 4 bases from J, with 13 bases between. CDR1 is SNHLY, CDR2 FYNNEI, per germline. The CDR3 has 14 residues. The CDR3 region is CASSAQGMNQPQHF. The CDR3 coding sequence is TGTGCCAGCAGCGCACAGGGAATGAATCAGCCCCAGCATTTT.

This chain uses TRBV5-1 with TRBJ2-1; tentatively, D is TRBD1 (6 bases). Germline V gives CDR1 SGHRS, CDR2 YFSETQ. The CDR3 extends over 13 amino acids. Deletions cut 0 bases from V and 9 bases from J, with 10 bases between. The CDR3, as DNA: TGCGCCAGCAGCTTGGCGGACAGCGCTGAGCAGTTCTTC. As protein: CASSLADSAEQFF.